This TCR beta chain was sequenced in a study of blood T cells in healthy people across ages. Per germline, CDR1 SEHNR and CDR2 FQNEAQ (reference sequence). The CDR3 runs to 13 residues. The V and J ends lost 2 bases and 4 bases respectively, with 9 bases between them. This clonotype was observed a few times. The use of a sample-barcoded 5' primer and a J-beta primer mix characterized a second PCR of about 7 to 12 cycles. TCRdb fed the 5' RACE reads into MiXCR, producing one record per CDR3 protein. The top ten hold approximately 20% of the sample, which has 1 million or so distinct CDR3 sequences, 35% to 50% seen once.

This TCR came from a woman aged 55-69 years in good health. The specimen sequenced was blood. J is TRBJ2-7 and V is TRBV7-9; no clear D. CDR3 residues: CASSLMVGYEQYF. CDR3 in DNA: TGTGCCAGCAGCTTAATGGTGGGGTACGAGCAGTACTTC.